This T cell receptor beta chain came from a study of T cell responses to AZD1222 COVID-19 vaccine. Assay used: immunoSEQ multiplex PCR; TCRdb lists only in-frame clones, some missing. The sample lists 110,000 or so clones, 88% seen once, with about 6% in the top ten. For this clone: Its target is not known.

Study-level points and caveats: Across spike, vaccine-associated CD4 TCRs were found, dominant at 160-218 and 743-854. Donors in the cohort were predominantly white British and more often female, and clonal diversity was possibly underestimated. Scientists sampled the repertoires only once the peak T cell response had passed.

Per the germline V gene, CDR1 is KGHSH and CDR2 is LQKENI. Trimming left V 5 bases short and J 3 bases short, with 10 bases between. This CDR3 contains 13 residues. Sequenced material: peripheral blood, taken 28 days after the second AZD1222 dose. The clonotype comes from an adult who received the AZD1222 COVID-19 vaccine. The chain employs TRBV18 and TRBJ2-5; either TRBD1 or TRBD2 may supply D (5 bases each). The CDR3 protein is CASSTGQEETQYF. The DNA of the CDR3 is TGTGCCAGCTCAACGGGGCAGGAAGAGACCCAGTACTTC.